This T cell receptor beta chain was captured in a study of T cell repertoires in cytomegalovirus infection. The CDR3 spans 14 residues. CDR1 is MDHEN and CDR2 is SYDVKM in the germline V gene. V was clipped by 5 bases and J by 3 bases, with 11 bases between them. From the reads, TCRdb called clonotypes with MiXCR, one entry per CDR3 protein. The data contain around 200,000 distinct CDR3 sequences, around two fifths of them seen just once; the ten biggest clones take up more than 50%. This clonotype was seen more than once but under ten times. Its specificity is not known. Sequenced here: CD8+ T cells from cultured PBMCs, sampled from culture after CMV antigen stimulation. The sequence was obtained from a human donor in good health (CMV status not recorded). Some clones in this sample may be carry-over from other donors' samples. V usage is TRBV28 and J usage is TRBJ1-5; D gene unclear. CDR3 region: CASSAYSTNQPQHF. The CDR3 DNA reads TGTGCCAGCAGTGCGTACAGTACCAATCAGCCCCAGCATTTT.